The present T cell receptor beta chain was sequenced within a study of vaccination effects on CD4 cells after COVID-19. Background on the study: Post-vaccine specimens were collected at a median of 72 days following the second dose.

As for this clone: Its matching antigen is unknown.

Germline CDR1 is MDHEN and CDR2 is SYDVKM. The CDR3 is 17 residues long. Losses at the gene ends were 4 bases for V and 2 bases for J; bases not matched to a gene: 7. Overall study results and limits: Of the vaccine-induced clones from healthy vaccinees, merely 1 of 255 recognized common cold coronaviruses as well. Late in the post-vaccination period, infection-induced and vaccine-induced clones underwent marked clonal contraction.

Produced via immunoSEQ multiplex PCR; TCRdb's table is partial and in-frame only. This sample has more than 60,000 clones; around 74% occur once, and the top ten carry approximately 2%. Having been cultured for less than 13 days, the cells underwent CD4+ T cell isolation. Participants were vaccinated with two doses of either the BNT162b2 or mRNA-1273 vaccine. Sequencing was performed on CD4+ T cells from PBMCs cultured without peptide, taken after COVID-19 vaccination. This clonotype originated in a human donor who received a COVID-19 vaccine. The V call is TRBV28, the J call TRBJ2-1, with 11 positions matching TRBD1. The CDR3 sequence: CASSSPAGQGAYNEQFF. The CDR3 coding sequence is TGTGCCAGCAGTTCTCCGGCGGGACAGGGGGCCTACAATGAGCAGTTCTTC. The variable domain in full, completed from reference TRBV28 and TRBJ2-1, reads DVKVTQSSRYLVKRTGEKVFLECVQDMDHENMFWYRQDPGLGLRLIYFSYDVKMKEKGDIPEGYSVSREKKERFSLILESASTNQTSMYLCASSSPAGQGAYNEQFFGPGTRLTVL.